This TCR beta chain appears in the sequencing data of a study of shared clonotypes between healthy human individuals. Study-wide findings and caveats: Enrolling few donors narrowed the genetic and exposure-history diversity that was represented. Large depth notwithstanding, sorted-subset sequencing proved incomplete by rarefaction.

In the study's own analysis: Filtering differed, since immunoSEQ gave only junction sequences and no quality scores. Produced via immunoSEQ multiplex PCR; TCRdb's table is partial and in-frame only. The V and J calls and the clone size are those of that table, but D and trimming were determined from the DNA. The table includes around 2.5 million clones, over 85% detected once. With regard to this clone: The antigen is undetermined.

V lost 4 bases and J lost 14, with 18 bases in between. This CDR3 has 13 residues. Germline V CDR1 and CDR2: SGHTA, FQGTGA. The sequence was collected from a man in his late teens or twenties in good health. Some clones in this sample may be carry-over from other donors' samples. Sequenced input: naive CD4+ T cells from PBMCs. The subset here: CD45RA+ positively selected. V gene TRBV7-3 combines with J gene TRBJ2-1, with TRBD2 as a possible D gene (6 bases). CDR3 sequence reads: CASSSYIGTPEFF. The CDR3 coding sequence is TGTGCCAGCAGCTCGTATATCGGGACTCCAGAGTTCTTC. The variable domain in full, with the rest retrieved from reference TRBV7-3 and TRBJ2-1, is GAGVSQTPSNKVTEKGKYVELRCDPISGHTALYWYRQSLGQGPEFLIYFQGTGAADDSGLPNDRFFAVRPEGSVSTLKIQRTERGDSAVYLCASSSYIGTPEFFGPGTRLTVL.